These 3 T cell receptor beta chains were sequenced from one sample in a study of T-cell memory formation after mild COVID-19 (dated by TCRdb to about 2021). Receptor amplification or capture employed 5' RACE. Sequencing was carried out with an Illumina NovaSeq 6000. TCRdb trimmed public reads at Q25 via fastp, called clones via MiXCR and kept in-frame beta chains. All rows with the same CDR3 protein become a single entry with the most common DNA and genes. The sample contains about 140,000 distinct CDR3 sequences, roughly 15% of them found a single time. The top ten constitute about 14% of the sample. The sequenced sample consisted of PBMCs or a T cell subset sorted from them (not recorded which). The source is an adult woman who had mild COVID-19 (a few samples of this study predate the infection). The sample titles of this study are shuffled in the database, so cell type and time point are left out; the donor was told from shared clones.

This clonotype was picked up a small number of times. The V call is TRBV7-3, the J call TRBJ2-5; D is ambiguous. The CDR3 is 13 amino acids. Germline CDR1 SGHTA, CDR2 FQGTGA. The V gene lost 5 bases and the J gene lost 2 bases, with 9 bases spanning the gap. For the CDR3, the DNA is TGTGCCAGCAGCCGGGCGGCGCAAGAGACCCAGTACTTC. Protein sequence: CASSRAAQETQYF.

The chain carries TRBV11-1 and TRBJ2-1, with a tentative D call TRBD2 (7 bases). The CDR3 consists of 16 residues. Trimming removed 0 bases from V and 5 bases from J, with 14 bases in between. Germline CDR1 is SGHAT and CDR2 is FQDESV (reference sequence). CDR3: CASSLALEGGNNEQFF. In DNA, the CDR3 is TGTGCCAGCAGCTTAGCCCTGGAGGGGGGGAACAATGAGCAGTTCTTC.

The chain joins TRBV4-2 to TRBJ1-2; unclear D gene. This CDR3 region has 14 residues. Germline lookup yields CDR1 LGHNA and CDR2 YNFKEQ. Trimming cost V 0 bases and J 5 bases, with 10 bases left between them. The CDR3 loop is CASSQDPAVYGYTF. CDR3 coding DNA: TGTGCCAGCAGCCAAGATCCGGCCGTATATGGCTACACCTTC.